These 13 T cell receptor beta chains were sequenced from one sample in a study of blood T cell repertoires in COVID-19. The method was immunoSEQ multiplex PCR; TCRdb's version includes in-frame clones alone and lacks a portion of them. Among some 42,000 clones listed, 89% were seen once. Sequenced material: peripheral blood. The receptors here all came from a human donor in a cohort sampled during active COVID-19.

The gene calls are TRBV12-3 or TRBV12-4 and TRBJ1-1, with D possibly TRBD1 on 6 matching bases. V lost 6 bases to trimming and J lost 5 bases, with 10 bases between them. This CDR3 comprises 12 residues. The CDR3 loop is CASRSTGTEAFF. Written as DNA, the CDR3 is TGTGCCAGCAGGTCTACAGGGACTGAAGCTTTCTTT.

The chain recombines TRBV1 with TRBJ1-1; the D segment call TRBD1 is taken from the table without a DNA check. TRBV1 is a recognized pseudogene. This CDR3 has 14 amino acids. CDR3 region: CTSSQGGLNTEAFF. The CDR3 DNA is TGCACCAGCAGCCAAGGGGGCTTGAACACTGAAGCTTTCTTT.

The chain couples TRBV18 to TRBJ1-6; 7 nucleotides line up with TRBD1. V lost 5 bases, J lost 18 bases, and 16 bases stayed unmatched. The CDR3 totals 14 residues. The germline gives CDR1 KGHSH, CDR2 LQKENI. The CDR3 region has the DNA TGTGCCAGCTCATCCGGGACAGCCGATATCATTTCCCACTTT. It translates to CASSSGTADIISHF. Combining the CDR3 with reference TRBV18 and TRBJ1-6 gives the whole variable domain NAGVMQNPRHLVRRRGQEARLRCSPMKGHSHVYWYRQLPEEGLKFMVYLQKENIIDESGMPKERFSAEFPKEGPSILRIQQVVRGDSAAYFCASSSGTADIISHFGNGTRLTVT.

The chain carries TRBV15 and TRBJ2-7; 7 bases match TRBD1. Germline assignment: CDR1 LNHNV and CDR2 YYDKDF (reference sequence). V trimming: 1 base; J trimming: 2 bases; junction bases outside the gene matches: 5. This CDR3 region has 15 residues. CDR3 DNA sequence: TGTGCCACCAGCAGAGGAGGGACAGACACCTACGAGCAGTACTTC. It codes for CATSRGGTDTYEQYF.

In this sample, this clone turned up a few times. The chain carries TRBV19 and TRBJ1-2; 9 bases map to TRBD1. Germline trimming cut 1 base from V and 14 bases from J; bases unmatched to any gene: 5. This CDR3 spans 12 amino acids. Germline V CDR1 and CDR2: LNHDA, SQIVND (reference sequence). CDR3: CASSIGGTGLTF. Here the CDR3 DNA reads TGTGCCAGTAGTATAGGGGGGACAGGGCTAACCTTC.

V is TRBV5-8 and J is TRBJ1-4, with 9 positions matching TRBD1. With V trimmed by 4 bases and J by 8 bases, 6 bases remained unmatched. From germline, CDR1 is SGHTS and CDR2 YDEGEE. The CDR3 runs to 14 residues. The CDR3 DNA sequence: TGTGCCAGCAGCCGGGGACAGGGAGGGGAAAAACTGTTTTTT. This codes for CASSRGQGGEKLFF.

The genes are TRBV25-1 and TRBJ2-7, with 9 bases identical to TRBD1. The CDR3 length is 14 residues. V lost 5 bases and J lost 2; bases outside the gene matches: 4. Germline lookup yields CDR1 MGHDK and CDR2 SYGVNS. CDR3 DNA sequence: TGTGCCAGCAGTTCCGGGACAGGGACCTACGAGCAGTACTTC. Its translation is CASSSGTGTYEQYF.

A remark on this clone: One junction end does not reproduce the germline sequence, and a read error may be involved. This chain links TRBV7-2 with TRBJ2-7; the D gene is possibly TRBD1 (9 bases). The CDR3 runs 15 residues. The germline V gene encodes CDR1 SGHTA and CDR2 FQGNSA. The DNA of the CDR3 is TGTGCCAGCAGCATAGCGGGACAGGGAACCTACGAGCAGTACTTC. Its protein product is CASSIAGQGTYEQYF.

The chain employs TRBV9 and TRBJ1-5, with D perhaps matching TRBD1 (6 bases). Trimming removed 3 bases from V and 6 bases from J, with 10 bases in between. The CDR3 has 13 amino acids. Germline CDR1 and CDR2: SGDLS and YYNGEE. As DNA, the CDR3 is TGTGCCAGCAGCGAGGGGGGGAGTCAGCCCCAGCATTTT. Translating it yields CASSEGGSQPQHF.

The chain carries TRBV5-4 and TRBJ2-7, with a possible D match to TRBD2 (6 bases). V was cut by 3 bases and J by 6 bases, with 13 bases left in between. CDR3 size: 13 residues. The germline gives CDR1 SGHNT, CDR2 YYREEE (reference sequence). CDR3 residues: CASSYGGVSEQYF. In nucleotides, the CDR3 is TGTGCCAGCAGCTATGGCGGGGTAAGCGAGCAGTACTTC.

The CDR3 DNA is TGTGCCAGTAGGAGACAGGGGGCGTCCGGGGCCAACGTCCTGACTTTC. This gives the protein CASRRQGASGANVLTF. The chain recombines TRBV19 with TRBJ2-6, with 10 bases that match TRBD1. With 6 bases clipped from V and 4 bases from J, the junction kept 6 bases outside the gene matches. The CDR3 covers 16 residues. The germline CDR1 and CDR2 sequences are LNHDA and SQIVND (reference sequence).

CDR3 nucleotide sequence: TGTGCCAGCAGCTTAGAAGGACTATCCACTGAAGCTTTCTTT. The encoded protein is CASSLEGLSTEAFF. This chain joins TRBV7-9 and TRBJ1-1, with D unresolved. Trimming took off 1 base at V and 4 bases at J, with 10 bases between the two ends. CDR3 length: 14 amino acids. The germline V gene has CDR1 SEHNR and CDR2 FQNEAQ (reference sequence).

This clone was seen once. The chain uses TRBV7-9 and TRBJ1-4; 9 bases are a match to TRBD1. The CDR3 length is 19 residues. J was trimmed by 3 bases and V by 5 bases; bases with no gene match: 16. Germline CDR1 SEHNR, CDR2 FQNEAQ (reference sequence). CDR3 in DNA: TGTGCCAGCAGCCAACGAACTGGGACAGGGACGCTTGCTAATGAAAAACTGTTTTTT. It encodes CASSQRTGTGTLANEKLFF.